This T cell receptor (beta chain) was sequenced for a study of OX40 agonist ivuxolimab in advanced cancers. The germline V and J ends were trimmed by 3 bases and 0 bases, with 19 bases remaining between them. The CDR3 consists of 18 residues. The germline CDR1 and CDR2 sequences are SGHTA and FQGNSA. Produced via immunoSEQ multiplex PCR; TCRdb's table is partial and in-frame only. The sample consists of over 60,000 clones, approximately 85% of them appearing once. Material: CD4+ or CD8+ T cells sorted from blood, obtained in a trial of the OX40 agonist ivuxolimab. The receptor's source is an adult with an advanced solid tumor such as melanoma, head and neck, liver or kidney cancer. The J gene is TRBJ2-3, the V gene TRBV7-2, with D perhaps assigned TRBD1 or TRBD2 (6 bases each). CDR3 DNA: TGTGCCAGCAGCTTTTCGGTGTCGGGGGCATATAGCACAGATACGCAGTATTTT. Encoded protein: CASSFSVSGAYSTDTQYF.